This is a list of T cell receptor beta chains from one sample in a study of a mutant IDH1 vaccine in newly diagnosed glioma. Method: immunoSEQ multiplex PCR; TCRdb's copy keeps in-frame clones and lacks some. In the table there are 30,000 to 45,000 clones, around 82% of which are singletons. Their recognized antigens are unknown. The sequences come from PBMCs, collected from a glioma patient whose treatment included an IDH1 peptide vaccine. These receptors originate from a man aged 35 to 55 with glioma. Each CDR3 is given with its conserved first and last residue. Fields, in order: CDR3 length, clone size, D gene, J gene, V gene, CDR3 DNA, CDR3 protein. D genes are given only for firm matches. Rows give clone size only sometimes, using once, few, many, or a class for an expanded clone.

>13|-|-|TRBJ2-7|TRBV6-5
TGTGCCAGCAGTTCGGCGGACTCCTACGAGCAGTACTTC
CASSSADSYEQYF
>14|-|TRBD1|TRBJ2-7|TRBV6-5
TGTGCCAGCAGACCCGACAGGGGTTCGTACGAGCAGTACTTC
CASRPDRGSYEQYF
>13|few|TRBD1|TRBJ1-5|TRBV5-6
TGTGCCAGCAGCACAGGGGGCAATCAGCCCCAGCATTTT
CASSTGGNQPQHF
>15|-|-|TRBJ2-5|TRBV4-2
TGTGCCAGCAGCCAAGATAACGCAGTACAAGAGACCCAGTACTTC
CASSQDNAVQETQYF
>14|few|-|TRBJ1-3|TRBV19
TGTGCCAGTATGAGCCAGGACTCTGGAAACACCATATATTTT
CASMSQDSGNTIYF
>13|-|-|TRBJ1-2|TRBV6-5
TGTGCCAGCAGCCCCGAAGGAAATTATGGCTACACCTTC
CASSPEGNYGYTF
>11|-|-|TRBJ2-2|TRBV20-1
TGCAGTGCTAGAGAGGGGGGGGAGCTGTTTTTT
CSAREGGELFF
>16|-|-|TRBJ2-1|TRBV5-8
TGTGCCAGCAGCTCTCCGAGGAGGCAGGGTAAGAATGAGCAGTTCTTC
CASSSPRRQGKNEQFF
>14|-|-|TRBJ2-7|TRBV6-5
TGTGCCAGCAGCCGTAACTCAGGGAACTACGAGCAGTACTTC
CASSRNSGNYEQYF
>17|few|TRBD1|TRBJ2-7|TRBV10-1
TGCGCCAGCAGTGAGGGGACAGATGAGAAAACTGACTACGAGCAGTACTTC
CASSEGTDEKTDYEQYF
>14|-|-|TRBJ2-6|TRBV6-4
TGTGCCAGCAGTGACGGCTCTGGGGCCAACGTCCTGACTTTC
CASSDGSGANVLTF
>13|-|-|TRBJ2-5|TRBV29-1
TGCAGCGTTCAGCGGTCTCACCAAGAGACCCAGTACTTC
CSVQRSHQETQYF
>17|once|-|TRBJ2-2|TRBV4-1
TGCGCCAGCAGCCAAGTCGGGCGAGCGGGCGGCACCGGGGAGCTGTTTTTT
CASSQVGRAGGTGELFF
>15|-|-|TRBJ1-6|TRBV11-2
TGTGCCAGCAGCTTAGCTATCCAGGGTAATTCACCCCTCCACTTT
CASSLAIQGNSPLHF
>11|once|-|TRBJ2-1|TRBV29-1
TGCAGCGTTGTAGGGAAGAATGAGCAGTTCTTC
CSVVGKNEQFF
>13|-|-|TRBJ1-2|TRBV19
TGTGCCAGTAGCAAGGACGGAAACTATGGCTACACCTTC
CASSKDGNYGYTF
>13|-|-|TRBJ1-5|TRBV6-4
TGTGCCAGCTCGACGGAAGAAAATCAGCCCCAGCATTTT
CASSTEENQPQHF
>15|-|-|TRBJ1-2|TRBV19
TGTGCCAGTAGTATAGTCGCAGGGGCGGACTATGGCTACACCTTC
CASSIVAGADYGYTF
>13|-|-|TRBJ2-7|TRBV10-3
TGTGCCATCAGTGAAGGGACCGAATACGAGCAGTACTTC
CAISEGTEYEQYF
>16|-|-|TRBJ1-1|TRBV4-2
TGTGCCAGCAGCCAAGATCCGCAGGCCGCTCTACCTGAAGCTTTCTTT
CASSQDPQAALPEAFF
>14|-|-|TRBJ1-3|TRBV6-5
TGTGCCAGCAGTTCAACAGGGTTGGGAAACACCATATATTTT
CASSSTGLGNTIYF
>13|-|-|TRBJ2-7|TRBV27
TGTGCCAGCTCCGATCCGGGCTCCTACGAGCAGTACTTC
CASSDPGSYEQYF
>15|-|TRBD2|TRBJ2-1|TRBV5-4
TGTGCCAGCAGCTTACGGGGGGGCCATAGTAATGAGCAGTTCTTC
CASSLRGGHSNEQFF
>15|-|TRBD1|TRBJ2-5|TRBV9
TGTGCCAGCATAGGCACTCCGACAGGGTCAGAGACCCAGTACTTC
CASIGTPTGSETQYF
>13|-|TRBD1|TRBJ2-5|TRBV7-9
TGTGCCAGCAGCAAAGACAGGGATGGGACCCAGTACTTC
CASSKDRDGTQYF
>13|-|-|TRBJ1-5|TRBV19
TGTGCCAGTAGTATCCTCGGGAATCAGCCCCAGCATTTT
CASSILGNQPQHF
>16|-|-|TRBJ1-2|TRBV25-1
TGTGCCAGCAGTGAAAGAGAGGACGGTGCTAACTATGGCTACACCTTC
CASSEREDGANYGYTF
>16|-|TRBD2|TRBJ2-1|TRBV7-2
TGTGCCAGCAGCTTAGGGGGCGGGGGTCGGTACAATGAGCAGTTCTTC
CASSLGGGGRYNEQFF
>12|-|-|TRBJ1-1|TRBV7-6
TGTGCCAGCAGCTACATGGGAGCTGAAGCTTTCTTT
CASSYMGAEAFF
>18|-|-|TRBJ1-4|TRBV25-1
TGTGCCAGCAGCGAACAGGGTGGGGGGCTTGCAACTAATGAAAAACTGTTTTTT
CASSEQGGGLATNEKLFF
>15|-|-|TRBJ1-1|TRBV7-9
TGTGCCAGCAGCTTAGCGGGACAACTGAACACTGAAGCTTTCTTT
CASSLAGQLNTEAFF
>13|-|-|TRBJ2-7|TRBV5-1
TGCGCCAGCAGCTTCGGGACCATGGGGGAGCAGTACTTC
CASSFGTMGEQYF
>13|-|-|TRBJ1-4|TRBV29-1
TGCAGCGTTGAAAGTCCCACTAATGAAAAACTGTTTTTT
CSVESPTNEKLFF
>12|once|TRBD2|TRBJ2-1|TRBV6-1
TGTGCCAGCCGGCGGGGGTACAATGAGCAGTTCTTC
CASRRGYNEQFF
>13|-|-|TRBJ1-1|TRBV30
TGTGCCTGGAGTAGGGGGGAGGACACTGAAGCTTTCTTT
CAWSRGEDTEAFF